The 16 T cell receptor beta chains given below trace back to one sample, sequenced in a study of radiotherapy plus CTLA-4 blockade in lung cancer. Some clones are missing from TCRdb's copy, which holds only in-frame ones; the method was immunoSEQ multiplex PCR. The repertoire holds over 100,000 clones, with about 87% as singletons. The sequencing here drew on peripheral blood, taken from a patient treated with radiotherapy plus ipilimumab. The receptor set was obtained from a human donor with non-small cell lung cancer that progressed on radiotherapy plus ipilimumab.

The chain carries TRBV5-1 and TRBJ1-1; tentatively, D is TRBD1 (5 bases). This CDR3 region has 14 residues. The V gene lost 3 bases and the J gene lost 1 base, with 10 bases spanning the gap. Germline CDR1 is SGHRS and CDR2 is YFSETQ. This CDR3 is CASSWGPGNTEAFF. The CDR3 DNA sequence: TGCGCCAGCAGCTGGGGACCGGGGAACACTGAAGCTTTCTTT.

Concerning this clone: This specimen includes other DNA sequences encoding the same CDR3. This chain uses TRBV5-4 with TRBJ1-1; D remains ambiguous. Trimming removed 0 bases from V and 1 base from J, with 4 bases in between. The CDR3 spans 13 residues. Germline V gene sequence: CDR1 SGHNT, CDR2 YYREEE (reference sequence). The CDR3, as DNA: TGTGCCAGCAGCTTGGCACAGAACACTGAAGCTTTCTTT. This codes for CASSLAQNTEAFF.

As DNA, the CDR3 is TGCGCCAGCAGCTTGGAGGGGACAGTAAATGGCTACACCTTC. Translated: CASSLEGTVNGYTF. The V call is TRBV5-1, the J call TRBJ1-2; 7 nucleotides match TRBD1. There are 14 residues in the CDR3. V shed 0 bases, J shed 6 bases, and the junction held 5 bases outside the gene matches. Germline V gene sequence: CDR1 SGHRS, CDR2 YFSETQ.

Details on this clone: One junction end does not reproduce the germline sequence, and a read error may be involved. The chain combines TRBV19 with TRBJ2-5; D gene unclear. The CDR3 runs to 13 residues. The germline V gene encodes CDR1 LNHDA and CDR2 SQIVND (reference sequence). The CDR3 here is CASSLDVQETQYF. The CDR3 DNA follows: TGTGCCAGTAGTTTAGACGTGCAAGAGACCCAGTACTTC. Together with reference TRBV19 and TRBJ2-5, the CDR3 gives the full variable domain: DGGITQSPKYLFRKEGQNVTLSCEQNLNHDAMYWYRQDPGQGLRLIYYSQIVNDFQKGDIAEGYSVSREKKESFPLTVTSAQKNPTAFYLCASSLDVQETQYFGPGTRLLVL.

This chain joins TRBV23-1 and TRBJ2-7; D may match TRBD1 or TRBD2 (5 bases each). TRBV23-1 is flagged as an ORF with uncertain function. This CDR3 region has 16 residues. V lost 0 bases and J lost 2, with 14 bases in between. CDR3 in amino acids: CASSQSGASCAYEQYF. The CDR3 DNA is TGCGCCAGCAGTCAATCTGGGGCTAGCTGCGCCTACGAGCAGTACTTC.

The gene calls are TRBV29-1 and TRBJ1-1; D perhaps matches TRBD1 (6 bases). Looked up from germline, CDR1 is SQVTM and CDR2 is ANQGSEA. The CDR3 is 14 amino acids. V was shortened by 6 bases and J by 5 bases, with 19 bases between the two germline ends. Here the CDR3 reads CSVGPRGKDTEAFF. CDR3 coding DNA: TGCAGCGTAGGACCCAGGGGCAAAGATACTGAAGCTTTCTTT.

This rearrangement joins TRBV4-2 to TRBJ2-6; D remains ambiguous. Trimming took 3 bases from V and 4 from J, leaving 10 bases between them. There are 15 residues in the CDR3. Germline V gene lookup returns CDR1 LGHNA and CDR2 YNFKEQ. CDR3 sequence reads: CASSHLGSGANVLTF. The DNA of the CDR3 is TGTGCCAGCAGCCATTTGGGTAGCGGGGCCAACGTCCTGACTTTC.

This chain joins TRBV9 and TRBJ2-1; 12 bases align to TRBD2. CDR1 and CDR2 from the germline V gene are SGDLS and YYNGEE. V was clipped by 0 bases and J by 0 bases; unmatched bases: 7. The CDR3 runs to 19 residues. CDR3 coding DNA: TGTGCCAGCAGCGTAGGACTAGCGGGAGCCTTGAGCTCCTACAATGAGCAGTTCTTC. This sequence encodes CASSVGLAGALSSYNEQFF.

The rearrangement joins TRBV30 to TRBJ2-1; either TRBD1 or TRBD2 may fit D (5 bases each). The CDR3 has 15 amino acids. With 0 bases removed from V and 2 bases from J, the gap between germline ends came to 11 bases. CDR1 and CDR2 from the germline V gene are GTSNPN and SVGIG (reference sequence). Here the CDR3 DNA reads TGTGCCTGGAGTGTCCGGCAGGGACCCTACAATGAGCAGTTCTTC. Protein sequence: CAWSVRQGPYNEQFF.

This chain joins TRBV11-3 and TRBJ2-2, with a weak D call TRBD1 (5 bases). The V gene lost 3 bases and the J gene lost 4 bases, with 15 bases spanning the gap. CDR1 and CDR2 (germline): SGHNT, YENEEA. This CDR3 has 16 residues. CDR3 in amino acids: CASSFDRSRFTGELFF. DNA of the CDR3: TGTGCCAGCAGCTTCGACAGAAGTCGGTTCACCGGGGAGCTGTTTTTT.

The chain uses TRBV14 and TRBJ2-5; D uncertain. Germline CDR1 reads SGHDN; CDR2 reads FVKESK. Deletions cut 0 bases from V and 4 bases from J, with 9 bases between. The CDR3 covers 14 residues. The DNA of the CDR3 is TGTGCCAGCAGCCAAGATTCTTGGGGAGAGACCCAGTACTTC. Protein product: CASSQDSWGETQYF.

CDR3 sequence reads: CASSPSPTNEKLFF. Here the CDR3 DNA reads TGTGCCAGCTCACCATCCCCAACTAATGAAAAACTGTTTTTT. The chain carries TRBV18 and TRBJ1-4; D ambiguous. Trimming took off 2 bases at V and 0 bases at J, with 4 bases between the two ends. Germline assignment: CDR1 KGHSH and CDR2 LQKENI. The CDR3 has 14 amino acids.

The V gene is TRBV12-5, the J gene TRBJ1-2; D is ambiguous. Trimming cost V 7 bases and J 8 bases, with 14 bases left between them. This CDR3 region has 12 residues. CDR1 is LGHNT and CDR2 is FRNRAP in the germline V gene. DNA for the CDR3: TGTGCTAGTGCCTCCCCGGGGTGGGGCTACACCTTC. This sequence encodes CASASPGWGYTF.

CDR3 nucleotides: TGTGCCAGCAGAGAAAGCAGGGACTCCTACGAGCAGTACTTC. This translates into CASRESRDSYEQYF. The chain has TRBV6-1 and TRBJ2-7, with D perhaps matching TRBD1 (5 bases). V gave up 6 bases and J gave up 0 bases, with 12 bases separating them. Germline-derived CDR1 and CDR2 are MNHNS and SASEGT. The CDR3 loop spans 14 amino acids.

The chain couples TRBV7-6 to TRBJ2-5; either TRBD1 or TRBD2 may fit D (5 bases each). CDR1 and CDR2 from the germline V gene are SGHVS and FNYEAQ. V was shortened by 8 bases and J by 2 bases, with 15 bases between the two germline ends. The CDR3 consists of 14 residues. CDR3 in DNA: TGTGCCAGCTCCTTTGGGGGTCCTCAAGAGACCCAGTACTTC. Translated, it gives CASSFGGPQETQYF. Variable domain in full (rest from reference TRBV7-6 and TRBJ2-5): GAGVSQSPRYKVTKRGQDVALRCDPISGHVSLYWYRQALGQGPEFLTYFNYEAQQDKSGLPNDRFSAERPEGSISTLTIQRTEQRDSAMYRCASSFGGPQETQYFGPGTRLLVL.

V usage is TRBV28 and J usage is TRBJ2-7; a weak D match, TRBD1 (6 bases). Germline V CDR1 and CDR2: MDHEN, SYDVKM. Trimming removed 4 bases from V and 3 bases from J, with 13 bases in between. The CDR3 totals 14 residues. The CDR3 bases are TGTGCCAGCAGTTACCCACAGGGCTACTACGAGCAGTACTTC. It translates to CASSYPQGYYEQYF.